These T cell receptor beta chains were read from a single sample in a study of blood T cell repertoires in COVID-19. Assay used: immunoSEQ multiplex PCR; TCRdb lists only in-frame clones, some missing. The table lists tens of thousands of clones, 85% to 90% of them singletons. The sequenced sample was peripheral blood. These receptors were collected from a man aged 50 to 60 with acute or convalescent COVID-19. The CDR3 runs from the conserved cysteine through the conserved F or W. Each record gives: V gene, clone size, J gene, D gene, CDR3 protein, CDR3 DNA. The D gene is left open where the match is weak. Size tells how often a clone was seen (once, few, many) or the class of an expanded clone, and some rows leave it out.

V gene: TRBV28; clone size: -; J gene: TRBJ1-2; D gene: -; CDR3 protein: CASSSPGFDGYTF; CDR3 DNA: TGTGCCAGCAGTTCCCCGGGGTTTGACGGCTACACCTTC
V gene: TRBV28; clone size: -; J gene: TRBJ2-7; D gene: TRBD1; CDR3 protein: CASSVGTGRYEQYF; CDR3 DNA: TGTGCCAGCAGTGTCGGGACAGGGCGCTACGAGCAGTACTTC
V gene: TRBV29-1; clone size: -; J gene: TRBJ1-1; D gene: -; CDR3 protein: CSVEGVMNTEAFF; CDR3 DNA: TGCAGCGTTGAAGGAGTCATGAACACTGAAGCTTTCTTT
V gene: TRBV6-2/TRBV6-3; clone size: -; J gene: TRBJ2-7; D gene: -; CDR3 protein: CASSIGLSGRYEQYF; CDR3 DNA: TGTGCCAGCAGCATCGGACTATCAGGTCGGTACGAGCAGTACTTC
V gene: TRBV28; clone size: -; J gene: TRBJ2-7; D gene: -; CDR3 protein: CASSLTSRLFYEQYF; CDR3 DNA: TGTGCCAGCAGTTTGACTAGTAGGCTCTTCTACGAGCAGTACTTC
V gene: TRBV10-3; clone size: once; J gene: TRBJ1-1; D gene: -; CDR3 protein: CAISESSSWDTEAFF; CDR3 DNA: TGTGCCATCAGTGAGTCTAGCAGCTGGGACACTGAAGCTTTCTTT
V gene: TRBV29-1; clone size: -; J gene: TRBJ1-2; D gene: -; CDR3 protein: CSVAGGHYGYTF; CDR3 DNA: TGCAGCGTTGCGGGGGGGCACTATGGCTACACCTTC
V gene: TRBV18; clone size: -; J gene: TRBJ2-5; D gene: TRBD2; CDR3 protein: CASSPTSGTVRETQYF; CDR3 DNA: TGTGCCAGCTCACCGACTAGCGGGACTGTACGAGAGACCCAGTACTTC
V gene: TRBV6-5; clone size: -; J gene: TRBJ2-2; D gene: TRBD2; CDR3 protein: CASRERGGYTGELFF; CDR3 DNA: TGTGCCAGCAGAGAGCGGGGGGGTTACACCGGGGAGCTGTTTTTT
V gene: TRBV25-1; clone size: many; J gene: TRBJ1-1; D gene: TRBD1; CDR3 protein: CASSGGTGRTEAFF; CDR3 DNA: TGTGCCAGCAGTGGCGGGACAGGGCGAACTGAAGCTTTCTTT
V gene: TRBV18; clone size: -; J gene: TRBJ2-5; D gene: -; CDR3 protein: CASSPPRETQYF; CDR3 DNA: TGTGCCAGCTCACCACCGAGAGAGACCCAGTACTTC
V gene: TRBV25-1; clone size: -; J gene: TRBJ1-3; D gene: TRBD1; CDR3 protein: CASSVTRGLGNTIYF; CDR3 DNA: TGTGCCAGCAGTGTAACCAGGGGGTTAGGAAACACCATATATTTT
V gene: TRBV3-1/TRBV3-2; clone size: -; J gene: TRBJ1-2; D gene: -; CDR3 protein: CASSQVQGYGYTF; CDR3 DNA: TGTGCCAGCAGCCAAGTCCAGGGGTATGGCTACACCTTC
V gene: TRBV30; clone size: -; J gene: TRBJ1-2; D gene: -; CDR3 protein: CAWSVLMGGDGYTF; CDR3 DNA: TGTGCCTGGAGTGTTTTGATGGGGGGGGATGGCTACACCTTC
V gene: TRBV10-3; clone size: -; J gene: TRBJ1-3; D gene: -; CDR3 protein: CAITRDPGAGNTIYF; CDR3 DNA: TGTGCCATCACTAGGGACCCGGGGGCTGGAAACACCATATATTTT
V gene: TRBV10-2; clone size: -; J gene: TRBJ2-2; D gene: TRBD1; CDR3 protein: CASTGGSNTGELFF; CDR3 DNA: TGCGCCAGCACAGGGGGATCGAACACCGGGGAGCTGTTTTTT
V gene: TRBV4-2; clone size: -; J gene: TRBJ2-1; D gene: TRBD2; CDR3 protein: CASSPQREITYNEQFF; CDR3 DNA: TGTGCCAGCAGCCCCCAGCGGGAGATCACCTACAATGAGCAGTTCTTC
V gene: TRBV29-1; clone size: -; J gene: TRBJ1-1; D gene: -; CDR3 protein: CSVERGTGTEAFF; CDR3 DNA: TGCAGCGTTGAACGTGGCACGGGCACTGAAGCTTTCTTT
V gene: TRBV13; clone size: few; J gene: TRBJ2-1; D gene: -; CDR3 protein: CASSLSGFLSYNEQFF; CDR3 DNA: TGTGCCAGCAGCTTGAGCGGATTCCTCTCCTACAATGAGCAGTTCTTC
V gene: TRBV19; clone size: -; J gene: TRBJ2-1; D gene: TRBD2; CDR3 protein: CASAPGTSGANEQFF; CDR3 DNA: TGTGCCAGTGCTCCCGGGACTAGCGGGGCCAATGAGCAGTTCTTC
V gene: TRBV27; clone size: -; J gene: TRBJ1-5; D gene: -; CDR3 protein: CASSLWGYSGQPQHF; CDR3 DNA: TGTGCCAGCAGTTTATGGGGATATAGCGGTCAGCCCCAGCATTTT
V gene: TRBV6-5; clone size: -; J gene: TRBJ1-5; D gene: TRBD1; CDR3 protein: CASSLQGINQPQHF; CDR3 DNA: TGTGCCAGCAGTCTACAGGGGATAAATCAGCCCCAGCATTTT
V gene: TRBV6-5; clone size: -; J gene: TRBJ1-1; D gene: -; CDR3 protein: CASSYNRWNTEAFF; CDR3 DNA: TGTGCCAGCAGTTACAACAGGTGGAACACTGAAGCTTTCTTT
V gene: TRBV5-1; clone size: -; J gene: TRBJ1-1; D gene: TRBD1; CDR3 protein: CASSPPGQGFAEAFF; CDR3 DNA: TGCGCCAGCAGTCCTCCGGGACAGGGTTTCGCTGAAGCTTTCTTT
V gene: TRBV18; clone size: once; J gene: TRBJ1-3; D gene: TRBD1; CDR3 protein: CASSPDRAGNTIYF; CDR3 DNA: TGTGCCAGCTCACCCGACAGGGCTGGAAACACCATATATTTT
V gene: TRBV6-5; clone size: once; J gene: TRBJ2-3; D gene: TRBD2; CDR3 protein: CAARLAGPTDTQYF; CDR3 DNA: TGTGCCGCCCGACTAGCGGGACCCACAGATACGCAGTATTTT
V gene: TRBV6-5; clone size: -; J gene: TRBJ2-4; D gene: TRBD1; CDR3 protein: CASRNRGENIQYF; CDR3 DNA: TGTGCCAGCAGAAACAGGGGAGAAAACATTCAGTACTTC
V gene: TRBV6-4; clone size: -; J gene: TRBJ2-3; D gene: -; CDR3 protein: CASSDPYTDTQYF; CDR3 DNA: TGTGCCAGCAGTGACCCGTACACAGATACGCAGTATTTT
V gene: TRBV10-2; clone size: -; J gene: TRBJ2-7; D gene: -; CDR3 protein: CASSESSTGSRYEQYF; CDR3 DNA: TGCGCCAGCAGTGAGTCCTCTACAGGAAGTAGGTACGAGCAGTACTTC
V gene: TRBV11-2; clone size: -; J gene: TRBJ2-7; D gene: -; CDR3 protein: CASSLTPSYEQYF; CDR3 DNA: TGTGCCAGCAGCTTAACACCCTCCTACGAGCAGTACTTC
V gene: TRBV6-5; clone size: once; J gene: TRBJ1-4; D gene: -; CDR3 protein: CASSRGTYEKLFF; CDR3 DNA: TGTGCCAGCAGTCGCGGGACCTACGAAAAACTGTTTTTT
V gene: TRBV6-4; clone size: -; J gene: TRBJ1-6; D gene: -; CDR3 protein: CASSDRGVDGSSYNSPLHF; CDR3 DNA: TGTGCCAGCAGTGATAGGGGCGTAGATGGAAGCTCCTATAATTCACCCCTCCACTTT
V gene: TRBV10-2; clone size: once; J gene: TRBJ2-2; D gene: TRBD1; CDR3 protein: CATTGDTGELFF; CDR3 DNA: TGCGCCACCACAGGGGACACCGGGGAGCTGTTTTTT
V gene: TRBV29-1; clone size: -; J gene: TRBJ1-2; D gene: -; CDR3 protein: CSVGRGLSYGYTF; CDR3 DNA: TGCAGCGTGGGGCGGGGGCTTAGCTATGGCTACACCTTC
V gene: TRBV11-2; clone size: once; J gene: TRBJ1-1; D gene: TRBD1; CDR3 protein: CASSQNPGQGRNTEAFF; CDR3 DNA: TGTGCCAGCAGCCAAAATCCGGGACAGGGTCGGAACACTGAAGCTTTCTTT
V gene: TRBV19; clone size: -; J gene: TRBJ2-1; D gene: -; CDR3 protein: CASTLEATTGEQFF; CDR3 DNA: TGTGCCAGTACCCTTGAGGCAACAACCGGGGAGCAGTTCTTC
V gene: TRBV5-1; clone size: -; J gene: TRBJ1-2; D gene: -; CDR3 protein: CASSLSGDGYTF; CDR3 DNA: TGCGCCAGCAGCTTATCAGGGGACGGCTACACCTTC
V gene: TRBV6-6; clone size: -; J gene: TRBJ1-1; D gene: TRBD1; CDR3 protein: CASRWGQENTEAFF; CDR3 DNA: TGTGCCAGCAGGTGGGGACAGGAGAACACTGAAGCTTTCTTT
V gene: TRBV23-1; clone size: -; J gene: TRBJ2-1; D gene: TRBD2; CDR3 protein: CASSQPVRRGIYNEQFF; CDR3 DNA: TGCGCCAGCAGTCAACCCGTTCGGCGGGGGATCTACAATGAGCAGTTCTTC
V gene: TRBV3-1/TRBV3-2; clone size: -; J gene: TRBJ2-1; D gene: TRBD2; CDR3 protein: CASSQVQAGGRYNEQFF; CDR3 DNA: TGTGCCAGCAGCCAAGTGCAAGCGGGGGGGAGGTACAATGAGCAGTTCTTC
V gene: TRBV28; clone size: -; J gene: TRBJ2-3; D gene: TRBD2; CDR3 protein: CASSNRGGGTDTQYF; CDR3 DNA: TGTGCCAGCAGCAACCGTGGGGGAGGGACAGATACGCAGTATTTT
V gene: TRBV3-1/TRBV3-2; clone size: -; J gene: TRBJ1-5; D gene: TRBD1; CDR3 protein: CASSPRQGRAPQHF; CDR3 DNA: TGTGCCAGCAGCCCCCGACAGGGCCGCGCGCCCCAGCATTTT
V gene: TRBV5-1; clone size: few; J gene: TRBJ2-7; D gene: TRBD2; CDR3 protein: CASSLVAGPFSYEQYF; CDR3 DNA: TGCGCCAGCAGCTTAGTAGCGGGACCTTTCTCCTACGAGCAGTACTTC
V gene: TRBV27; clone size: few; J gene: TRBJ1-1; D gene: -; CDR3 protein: CASSLSINREAFF; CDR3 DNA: TGTGCCAGCAGTTTATCGATAAACAGGGAAGCTTTCTTT
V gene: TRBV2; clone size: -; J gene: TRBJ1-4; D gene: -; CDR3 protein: CASRSLEKLFF; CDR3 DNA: TGTGCCAGCAGGTCCCTTGAAAAACTGTTTTTT
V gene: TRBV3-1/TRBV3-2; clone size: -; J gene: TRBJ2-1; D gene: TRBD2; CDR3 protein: CASSGTSGGTGYNEQFF; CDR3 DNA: TGTGCCAGCAGCGGAACTAGCGGGGGCACGGGTTACAATGAGCAGTTCTTC